The clone carrying this T cell receptor beta chain was counted only a few times. Antigen: not known. Study-wide findings and caveats: The larger cohort examined one V-J beta rearrangement, not whole repertoires. Tumor Tregs overlapped most with tumor, then blood, naive CD4+ cells. Tumor memory CD4+ T cell TCR gene usage was found to cluster with blood and lymph node memory CD4+ cells and with lymph node naive CD4+ cells.

TCRdb ran MiXCR on the 5' RACE reads and lists one entry per CDR3 protein. The repertoire holds about 55,000 distinct CDR3 sequences, with about 15% as singletons. The CDR3 has 16 residues. The germline CDR1 and CDR2 sequences are SGHRS and YFSETQ. The junction had 10 bases not matched to a gene; V was cut back by 4 bases and J by 5 bases. The genes are TRBV5-1 and TRBJ2-2; 8 bases match TRBD1. Sequencing used naive CD4+ T cells sorted from blood. Subset here: naive CD4+ T cells, CD4+CD45RA+CD25-. The receptor was isolated from a female donor with breast cancer. DNA for the CDR3: TGCGCCAGCAGCCCTTCAGGGACAGGTGAAACCGGGGAGCTGTTTTTT. Its translation: CASSPSGTGETGELFF. The full variable domain, completed using reference TRBV5-1 and TRBJ2-2, is KAGVTQTPRYLIKTRGQQVTLSCSPISGHRSVSWYQQTPGQGLQFLFEYFSETQRNKGNFPGRFSGRQFSNSRSEMNVSTLELGDSALYLCASSPSGTGETGELFFGEGSRLTVL.